A single sample is the source of the 4 T cell receptor beta chains below, sequenced in a study of response to subunit inactivated influenza vaccine. TCRdb processed the RT-PCR reads anew with MiXCR; each CDR3 protein has one entry. The sample yields about 520,000 distinct CDR3 sequences, about 7.2% seen once. The sequences come from PBMCs from blood, collected about 24 months after vaccination. The receptors derive from a man aged 45 to 70 who received an inactivated influenza vaccine.

This clonotype was detected a few times. V gene TRBV28 combines with J gene TRBJ2-7; possibly TRBD2 for D (6 bases). This CDR3 is 18 amino acids long. Per the germline V gene, CDR1 is MDHEN and CDR2 is SYDVKM. Trimming took 5 bases from V and 6 from J, leaving 29 bases between them. This CDR3 is CASSPYNSGERDRGEQYF. In DNA form, the CDR3 reads TGTGCCAGCAGTCCCTATAATTCGGGGGAAAGGGATCGGGGCGAGCAGTACTTC.

The rearrangement joins TRBV7-9 to TRBJ2-1, with unresolved D. Germline V gives CDR1 SEHNR, CDR2 FQNEAQ (reference sequence). The CDR3 contains 15 residues. V was shortened by 1 base and J by 3 bases, with 10 bases between the two germline ends. CDR3 sequence: CASSLGTSIYNEQFF. The CDR3 region has the DNA TGTGCCAGCAGCTTAGGCACATCCATCTACAATGAGCAGTTCTTC.

This clonotype showed up just a few times. The chain has TRBV15 and TRBJ1-2; the D is unclear. The CDR3 extends over 14 amino acids. From germline, CDR1 is LNHNV and CDR2 YYDKDF (reference sequence). V shed 0 bases and J shed 10 bases, with 15 bases lying between them. CDR3 nucleotide sequence: TGTGCCACCAGCAGAGATTTACGTGGAGGTAACTACACCTTC. Residues: CATSRDLRGGNYTF.

V is TRBV19 and J is TRBJ1-5; tentatively, D is TRBD1 (6 bases). Germline-derived CDR1 and CDR2 are LNHDA and SQIVND (reference sequence). Trimming removed 6 bases from V and 3 bases from J, with 15 bases in between. The CDR3 covers 15 residues. The CDR3 DNA is TGTGCCAGTAGCATCGGGGGGGGCACCAATCAGCCCCAGCATTTT. This gives the protein CASSIGGGTNQPQHF.